The entry that follows covers one T cell receptor beta chain sequence. The antigen is undetermined. V lost 8 bases and J lost 5; bases outside the gene matches: 7. The V gene's germline CDR1 is SQVTM and CDR2 ANQGSEA. CDR3 size: 12 residues. Unique molecular identifiers were present on the cDNA, and a universal primer site came from template switching. TCRdb used MiXCR to reprocess the 5' RACE reads, holding one entry per CDR3 protein. The sample holds more than 350,000 distinct CDR3 sequences; around 9% are singletons and the top ten take 7.5% to 9.5%. This sample is part of a study of identical twins. Study results and caveats: Alpha sequences out of frame and shared by twins had excess low generation probability.

Sequencing was carried out using naive T cells sorted from blood. The receptor's source is a woman in her forties or fifties in good health. The chain links TRBV29-1 to TRBJ1-1; 8 bases map to TRBD1. CDR3 loop: CSIQGAQTEAFF. The CDR3, as DNA: TGCAGCATTCAGGGGGCGCAGACTGAAGCTTTCTTT.